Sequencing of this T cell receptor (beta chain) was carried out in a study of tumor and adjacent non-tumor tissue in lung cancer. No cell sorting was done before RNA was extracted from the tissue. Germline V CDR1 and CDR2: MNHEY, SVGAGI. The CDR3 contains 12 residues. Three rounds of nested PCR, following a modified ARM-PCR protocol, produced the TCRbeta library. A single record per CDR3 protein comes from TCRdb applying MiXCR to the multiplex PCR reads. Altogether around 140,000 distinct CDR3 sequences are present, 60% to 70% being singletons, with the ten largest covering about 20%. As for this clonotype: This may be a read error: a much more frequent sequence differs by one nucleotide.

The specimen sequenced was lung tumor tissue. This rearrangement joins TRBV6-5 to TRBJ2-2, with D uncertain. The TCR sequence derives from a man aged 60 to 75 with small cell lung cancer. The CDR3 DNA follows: TGTGACAGCAGTACCTGGGCCGGGGAGCTGTTTTTT. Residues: CDSSTWAGELFF.